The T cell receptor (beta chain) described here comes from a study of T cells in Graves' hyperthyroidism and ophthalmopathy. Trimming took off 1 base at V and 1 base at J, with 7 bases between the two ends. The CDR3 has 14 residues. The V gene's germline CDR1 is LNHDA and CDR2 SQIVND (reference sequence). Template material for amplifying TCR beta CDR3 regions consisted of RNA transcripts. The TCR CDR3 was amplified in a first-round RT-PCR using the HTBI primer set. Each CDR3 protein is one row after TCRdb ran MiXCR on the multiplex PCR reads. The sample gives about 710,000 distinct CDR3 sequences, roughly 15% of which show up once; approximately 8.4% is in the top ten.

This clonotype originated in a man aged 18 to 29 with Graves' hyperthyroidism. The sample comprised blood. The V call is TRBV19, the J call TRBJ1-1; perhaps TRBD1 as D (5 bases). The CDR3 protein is CASSIGGANTEAFF. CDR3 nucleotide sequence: TGTGCCAGTAGTATAGGGGGCGCGAACACTGAAGCTTTCTTT.